A selection of T cell receptor beta chains follows, all from one sample in a study of identical twins. TCRdb called the 5' RACE reads again in MiXCR, with one record for every CDR3 protein. The sample contains just under 650,000 distinct CDR3 sequences, less than 9% of which appear only once. This sample was shared with a second study, whose subject was yellow fever vaccine responses in identical twins.

Material: PBMCs. Receptors originate from a woman between 18 and 29 years old in good health. CDR3s include the opening cysteine and the closing phenylalanine or tryptophan. A D gene is named only where the DNA matches it firmly. Expanded clones are given a class, and other clones once, few, many or no size at all.

V: TRBV7-2; size: few; D: .; J: TRBJ1-1; DNA: TGTGCCAGCACCAACCCGGGGATGGCTGAAGCTTTCTTT; CDR3: CASTNPGMAEAFF
V: TRBV5-1; size: .; D: .; J: TRBJ2-1; DNA: TGCGCCAGCAGCTCCAGACTTGACAATGAGCAGTTCTTC; CDR3: CASSSRLDNEQFF
V: TRBV7-8; size: .; D: .; J: TRBJ1-6; DNA: TGTGCCAGCAGCTATGGTGGGGATTCTACACCCCTCCACTTT; CDR3: CASSYGGDSTPLHF
V: TRBV29-1; size: .; D: TRBD1; J: TRBJ1-1; DNA: TGCAGCGTTGGGACAGGGATGTGGAACACTGAAGCTTTCTTT; CDR3: CSVGTGMWNTEAFF
V: TRBV10-2; size: once; D: TRBD2; J: TRBJ2-3; DNA: TGCGCCAGCAGTGAGCGGGTAGCGGGGGGCGCAGATACGCAGTATTTT; CDR3: CASSERVAGGADTQYF
V: TRBV7-9; size: .; D: .; J: TRBJ1-2; DNA: TGTGCCAGCAGCTTAGCGCTTGGCTTCAATGGCTACACCTTC; CDR3: CASSLALGFNGYTF
V: TRBV5-1; size: many; D: .; J: TRBJ1-1; DNA: TGCGCCAGCAGCTTGGAACGGGGGAACACTGAAGCTTTCTTT; CDR3: CASSLERGNTEAFF
V: TRBV7-9; size: few; D: .; J: TRBJ1-1; DNA: TGTGCCAGCAGCTTGACAGCCGGAGGGATGAACACTGAAGCTTTCTTT; CDR3: CASSLTAGGMNTEAFF
V: TRBV24-1; size: many; D: TRBD1; J: TRBJ2-2; DNA: TGTGCCACCAGTGATTCATTACATGGGTACAGGGGCGACACCGGGGAGCTGTTTTTT; CDR3: CATSDSLHGYRGDTGELFF
V: TRBV5-5; size: .; D: TRBD1; J: TRBJ2-7; DNA: TGTGCCAGCAGAGTCTCGCGGACAGGGAATAACTACGAGCAGTACTTC; CDR3: CASRVSRTGNNYEQYF
V: TRBV6-6; size: .; D: .; J: TRBJ2-3; DNA: TGTGCCAGCAGGAGGGGGGGCATGGATACGCAGTATTTT; CDR3: CASRRGGMDTQYF
V: TRBV12-3/TRBV12-4; size: many; D: .; J: TRBJ1-2; DNA: TGTGCCAGCAGTGGGGGGGGGCTACAGTACTATGGCTACACCTTC; CDR3: CASSGGGLQYYGYTF
V: TRBV5-1; size: many; D: .; J: TRBJ1-5; DNA: TGCGCCAGCAGCTGGGGGAGTGGGGATCAGCCCCAGCATTTT; CDR3: CASSWGSGDQPQHF
V: TRBV5-1; size: many; D: TRBD2; J: TRBJ2-7; DNA: TGCGCCAGCAGCTTGGCCCGAGCGGGAGTTCTCTCCTACGAGCAGTACTTC; CDR3: CASSLARAGVLSYEQYF
V: TRBV5-1; size: few; D: .; J: TRBJ2-7; DNA: TGCGCCAGCAGCGCGGGACTAAGGATTCTCCAGGGGTACGAGCAGTACTTC; CDR3: CASSAGLRILQGYEQYF
V: TRBV28; size: few; D: .; J: TRBJ1-1; DNA: TGTGCCAGCAGTCTCTCCCTTGGTGAGAACACTGAAGCTTTCTTT; CDR3: CASSLSLGENTEAFF
V: TRBV20-1; size: .; D: TRBD2; J: TRBJ2-1; DNA: TGCAGTTCCGGGACTAGCAGCTACAATGAGCAGTTCTTC; CDR3: CSSGTSSYNEQFF
V: TRBV9; size: many; D: .; J: TRBJ2-2; DNA: TGTGCCAGCAGCGTCTACACCGGGGAGCTGTTTTTT; CDR3: CASSVYTGELFF
V: TRBV29-1; size: .; D: TRBD2; J: TRBJ2-7; DNA: TGCAGCGTTACAGGGACACTAGCGGGTGGGGGCTACGAGCAGTACTTC; CDR3: CSVTGTLAGGGYEQYF
V: TRBV29-1; size: .; D: TRBD1; J: TRBJ2-3; DNA: TGCAGCGCCACCACAGGGGTCCCAGATACGCAGTATTTT; CDR3: CSATTGVPDTQYF
V: TRBV5-1; size: many; D: TRBD1; J: TRBJ2-2; DNA: TGCGCCAGCAGCAGGGGACAGGGGGCAACCACCGGGGAGCTGTTTTTT; CDR3: CASSRGQGATTGELFF